The 13 T cell receptor beta chains below all came from one sample that was sequenced in a study of T cells in Graves' hyperthyroidism and ophthalmopathy. What was amplified from RNA transcripts were TCR beta CDR3 regions. The TCR CDR3 first-round RT-PCR relied on the HTBI primer set. TCRdb processed the multiplex PCR reads anew with MiXCR; each CDR3 protein has one entry. This table holds approximately 640,000 distinct CDR3 sequences, roughly 17% found once. What was sequenced was blood. The receptors derive from a man aged 50-60 years with Graves' hyperthyroidism.

The gene calls are TRBV6-2 or TRBV6-3 and TRBJ2-3, with TRBD2 matching 7 bases. Germline loops: CDR1 MNHEY, CDR2 SVGEGT. V trimming: 4 bases; J trimming: 3 bases; junction bases outside the gene matches: 7. The CDR3 totals 15 residues. DNA of the CDR3: TGTGCCAGCAGTTTGCCGGGACTACTTACAGATACGCAGTATTTT. It codes for CASSLPGLLTDTQYF.

The sample holds many counts of this clonotype. The chain couples TRBV10-3 to TRBJ2-3; D is unclear. Deletions cut 3 bases from V and 2 bases from J, with 12 bases between. The CDR3 runs to 15 residues. CDR1 is ENHRY and CDR2 is SYGVKD in the germline V gene. CDR3 region: CAISDSWENTDTQYF. Here the CDR3 DNA reads TGTGCCATCAGTGATTCGTGGGAAAACACAGATACGCAGTATTTT.

This clonotype was recorded at least ten times. The chain has TRBV27 and TRBJ1-1; 8 bases map to TRBD1. The CDR3 covers 13 residues. V gave up 4 bases and J gave up 4 bases; unmatched junction bases: 2. The germline CDR1 and CDR2 sequences are MNHEY and SMNVEV (reference sequence). The CDR3 protein is CASSWDRSTEAFF. For the CDR3, the DNA is TGTGCCAGCAGTTGGGACAGGTCCACTGAAGCTTTCTTT.

This clonotype was seen ten or more times. The V gene is TRBV24-1, the J gene TRBJ1-2; D gene uncertain. Germline CDR1 reads KGHDR; CDR2 reads SFDVKD. The length of the CDR3 is 13 residues. Trimming removed 6 bases at V and 3 bases at J, with 10 bases between. DNA of the CDR3: TGTGCCACCAGTAACCCAGGCGACTATGGCTACACCTTC. Protein sequence: CATSNPGDYGYTF.

This clonotype showed up just a few times. With a much larger clone just one base away, this may be a read error. The rearrangement joins TRBV2 to TRBJ2-2; perhaps TRBD1 as D (6 bases). The CDR3 length is 15 residues. CDR1 SNHLY and CDR2 FYNNEI come from the germline V gene. The CDR3 here is CASSDQTGVTGKLFF. For the CDR3, the DNA is TGTGCCAGCAGTGACCAGACAGGAGTCACCGGGAAGCTGTTTTTT.

This clonotype came up a few times. J is TRBJ1-2 and V is TRBV19, with TRBD1 as a possible D gene (6 bases). V was pared by 6 bases and J by 7 bases, with 21 bases between. There are 15 residues in the CDR3. Germline CDR1 LNHDA, CDR2 SQIVND (reference sequence). CDR3 coding DNA: TGTGCCAGTAGCGTACAGGGTACAGGATTGGGTGGCTACACCTTC. As protein: CASSVQGTGLGGYTF.

This clonotype was counted between two and nine times. The rearrangement joins TRBV30 to TRBJ1-5; 10 bases fit TRBD1. The length of the CDR3 is 14 residues. Per germline, CDR1 GTSNPN and CDR2 SVGIG (reference sequence). Unmatched junction bases numbered 8, after V lost 5 bases and J lost 7 bases. CDR3 sequence reads: CAWEPGQGLQPQHF. CDR3 DNA: TGTGCCTGGGAACCGGGACAGGGGCTCCAGCCCCAGCATTTT. Based on the CDR3 plus reference TRBV30 and TRBJ1-5, the full variable domain is SQTIHQWPATLVQPVGSPLSLECTVEGTSNPNLYWYRQAAGRGLQLLFYSVGIGQISSEVPQNLSASRPQDRQFILSSKKLLLSDSGFYLCAWEPGQGLQPQHFGDGTRLSIL.

This clonotype was observed a handful of times. The CDR3 does not end in the conserved phenylalanine or tryptophan, so this is likely a read error. The rearrangement uses TRBV12-3 or TRBV12-4 and TRBJ2-7; D could derive from TRBD1 or TRBD2 (5 bases each). CDR3 size: 14 residues. CDR3 in amino acids: CASSLAGTLYEQYL. The CDR3 DNA follows: TGTGCCAGCAGCTTAGCCGGGACCCTCTACGAGCAGTACCTC.

This clonotype came up many times. The chain is built from TRBV20-1 and TRBJ2-3; D is undetermined. Germline assignment: CDR1 DFQATT and CDR2 SNEGSKA (reference sequence). The CDR3 covers 15 residues. V lost 0 bases and J 3 bases, leaving 13 bases between the germline ends. CDR3 in amino acids: CSARDFASFTDTQYF. CDR3 in DNA: TGCAGTGCTAGAGATTTTGCATCTTTTACAGATACGCAGTATTTT.

V gene TRBV28 combines with J gene TRBJ2-6, with 7 nucleotides matching TRBD1. The CDR3 sequence is 17 residues long. V lost 5 bases, J lost 4 bases, and 11 bases stayed unmatched. Looked up from germline, CDR1 is MDHEN and CDR2 is SYDVKM. The CDR3 bases are TGTGCCAGCAGTCCGCGGACAGGTTTTTCCGGGGCCAACGTCCTGACTTTC. As protein: CASSPRTGFSGANVLTF. Drawing the rest from reference TRBV28 and TRBJ2-6, the complete variable domain is DVKVTQSSRYLVKRTGEKVFLECVQDMDHENMFWYRQDPGLGLRLIYFSYDVKMKEKGDIPEGYSVSREKKERFSLILESASTNQTSMYLCASSPRTGFSGANVLTFGAGSRLTVL.

The sample holds many counts of this clonotype. Here the CDR3 reads CASGAIGQGSYEQYF. CDR3 DNA sequence: TGTGCCAGCGGAGCAATAGGACAGGGCTCCTACGAGCAGTACTTC. This chain joins TRBV28 and TRBJ2-7; the match to TRBD1 covers 8 bases. Looked up from germline, CDR1 is MDHEN and CDR2 is SYDVKM. V shed 8 bases, J shed 0 bases, and the junction held 9 bases outside the gene matches. This CDR3 is built from 15 residues.

This clonotype appeared a few times. This chain joins TRBV4-3 and TRBJ1-2, with 8 nucleotides matching TRBD1. J was trimmed by 7 bases and V by 2 bases; bases with no gene match: 9. The CDR3 covers 15 residues. Germline CDR1 and CDR2: LGHNA and YSLEER. CDR3 nucleotide sequence: TGCGCCAGCAGCCAACATAGACAGGGGCAGGGTGGCTACACCTTC. Amino acid sequence: CASSQHRQGQGGYTF.

The CDR3 bases are TGTGCCAGCAGGCTGGGGGGAACAAACACCATATATTTT. Amino acids: CASRLGGTNTIYF. This chain joins TRBV7-9 and TRBJ1-3; tentative D call: TRBD1 (5 bases). The length of the CDR3 is 13 residues. V lost 6 bases to trimming and J lost 6 bases, with 12 bases between them. The germline V gene encodes CDR1 SEHNR and CDR2 FQNEAQ (reference sequence).